This TCR beta chain is drawn from a study of blood T cell repertoires in COVID-19. Looking at the study overall: COVID-19 samples from acute and convalescent phases originated in the United States, Italy and Spain. In each case, the material was cDNA or gDNA derived from T cells, B-cell-depleted T cells, or PBMCs.

As handled by the study authors: Using reference gene primer amplification, nucleated cell counts were estimated. Clones were sequenced by immunoSEQ multiplex PCR, and TCRdb holds only the in-frame ones, with some missing. The DNA was the basis for D and trimming; V, J and clone size are from that table. This sample has 97,000 or so clones, with 70% to 90% found just once. V gave up 5 bases and J gave up 8 bases; unmatched junction bases: 11. The CDR3 is 15 residues long. Germline-derived CDR1 and CDR2 are SEHNR and FQNEAQ (reference sequence). This sequence was found in a man aged 60-69 years with acute or convalescent COVID-19. Sequencing used peripheral blood. The genes are TRBV7-9 and TRBJ2-1; TRBD2 matches 8 bases. The CDR3 region has the DNA TGTGCCAGCAGCCCACAACAGCGGGAGATCGATGAGCAGTTCTTC. It encodes CASSPQQREIDEQFF.